A single sample is the source of the 18 T cell receptor beta chains below, sequenced in a study of early T cells in non-severe SARS-CoV-2 infection. TCRdb recomputed calls from the 5' RACE reads with MiXCR, one row per CDR3 protein. Of tens of thousands of distinct CDR3 sequences detected, over 9.5% appear once; the ten largest clones hold approximately 6.5%. Sample: whole blood. The receptors originated from an adult who was a healthcare worker with PCR-confirmed SARS-CoV-2 infection or an uninfected control (not recorded which).

The chain is built from TRBV20-1 and TRBJ1-1, with no clear D. CDR1 and CDR2 (germline): DFQATT, SNEGSKA (reference sequence). The V and J ends lost 4 bases and 3 bases respectively, with 12 bases between them. CDR3 size: 13 residues. In DNA form, the CDR3 reads TGCAGTGCTACCCGATCCGGAGACACTGAAGCTTTCTTT. This sequence encodes CSATRSGDTEAFF.

This clonotype occurred once. The chain is built from TRBV6-6 and TRBJ1-2; TRBD1 might be the D (6 bases). The germline V gene encodes CDR1 MNHNY and CDR2 SVGAGI (reference sequence). The CDR3 has 14 amino acids. Trimming took off 7 bases at V and 8 bases at J, with 20 bases between the two ends. CDR3 bases: TGTGCCAGCACCCCAGGGGCCACCCGGGGCGGCTACACCTTC. This gives the protein CASTPGATRGGYTF.

This clonotype was picked up a small number of times. This CDR3 reads CSVFQNTDTQYF. In nucleotides, the CDR3 is TGCAGCGTCTTTCAGAACACAGATACGCAGTATTTT. V usage is TRBV29-1 and J usage is TRBJ2-3, with D uncertain. V was pared by 6 bases and J by 2 bases, with 9 bases between. The CDR3 covers 12 residues. CDR1 and CDR2 (germline): SQVTM, ANQGSEA.

This clonotype was counted only a few times. The chain joins TRBV5-1 to TRBJ2-1; 8 bases map to TRBD1. The junction had 1 base not matched to a gene; V was cut back by 0 bases and J by 5 bases. Germline CDR1 is SGHRS and CDR2 is YFSETQ. The CDR3 runs 14 residues. CDR3 DNA sequence: TGCGCCAGCAGCTTGGAGGGACAGGACAATGAGCAGTTCTTC. Residues: CASSLEGQDNEQFF.

This chain connects TRBV5-1 to TRBJ2-1; D gene uncertain. Germline V gives CDR1 SGHRS, CDR2 YFSETQ. The CDR3 is 14 amino acids. V was clipped by 4 bases and J by 10 bases, with 18 bases between them. The CDR3 DNA is TGCGCCAGCAGCCCCATCTCACCGACCGTAGAGCAGTTCTTC. It yields the protein CASSPISPTVEQFF.

This clonotype was seen at least ten times. The chain combines TRBV29-1 with TRBJ2-3; tentative D call: TRBD2 (5 bases). CDR1 is SQVTM, CDR2 ANQGSEA, per germline. CDR3 length: 13 residues. The V end was cut by 3 bases, the J end by 2 bases, with 9 bases between. The CDR3 protein is CSVDGRVTDTQYF. CDR3 DNA: TGCAGCGTTGACGGGCGGGTCACAGATACGCAGTATTTT.

This clonotype was seen a few times. The chain recombines TRBV2 with TRBJ1-4; weak D call: TRBD1 (6 bases). Germline V gene data show CDR1 as SNHLY and CDR2 as FYNNEI. The CDR3 runs 14 residues. V lost 2 bases and J 7 bases, leaving 11 bases between the germline ends. CDR3 amino acids: CASSERFRGEKLFF. The CDR3 nucleotides read TGTGCCAGCAGTGAACGGTTCAGGGGTGAAAAACTGTTTTTT.

A few counts support this clonotype. One junction end does not reproduce the germline sequence, and a read error may be involved. This sequence joins TRBV12-3 or TRBV12-4 and TRBJ1-5; D ambiguous. This CDR3 has 15 residues. CDR3 region: CASSLYGLSNQPQQF. CDR3 bases: TGTGCCAGCAGTTTATACGGACTTAGCAATCAGCCCCAGCAATTT.

CDR3 nucleotide sequence: TGCAGCGTTACAACTAGCGGGAGGTGGGATACGCAGTATTTT. This sequence encodes CSVTTSGRWDTQYF. V usage is TRBV29-1 and J usage is TRBJ2-3; 12 bases agree with TRBD2. The CDR3 has 14 amino acids. Germline V gene lookup returns CDR1 SQVTM and CDR2 ANQGSEA. Trimming at V came to 5 bases and at J to 6 bases, leaving 6 bases not matched to a gene.

The table lists this clonotype with many counts. V usage is TRBV3-1 and J usage is TRBJ2-2, with 11 bases fitting TRBD1. This CDR3 is 15 amino acids long. The germline V gene encodes CDR1 LGHDT and CDR2 YNNKEL (reference sequence). The junction had 3 bases not matched to a gene; V was cut back by 6 bases and J by 3 bases. This chain's CDR3 is CASRPGQGDTGELFF. DNA of the CDR3: TGTGCCAGCAGGCCGGGACAGGGGGACACCGGGGAGCTGTTTTTT. Together with reference TRBV3-1 and TRBJ2-2, the CDR3 gives the full variable domain: DTAVSQTPKYLVTQMGNDKSIKCEQNLGHDTMYWYKQDSKKFLKIMFSYNNKELIINETVPNRFSPKSPDKAHLNLHINSLELGDSAVYFCASRPGQGDTGELFFGEGSRLTVL.

This clonotype came up many times. The rearrangement uses TRBV10-3 and TRBJ2-7; D is uncertain. CDR1 and CDR2 from the germline V gene are ENHRY and SYGVKD. The CDR3 covers 13 residues. V lost 3 bases to trimming and J lost 0 bases, with 6 bases between them. DNA of the CDR3: TGTGCCATCAGTGAAGGTAGCTCCTACGAGCAGTACTTC. Its translation is CAISEGSSYEQYF.

The sample holds a few counts of this clonotype. The chain has TRBV27 and TRBJ2-6; possibly TRBD1 for D (6 bases). The V and J ends lost 8 bases and 0 bases respectively, with 11 bases between them. The CDR3 sequence is 15 residues long. Looked up from germline, CDR1 is MNHEY and CDR2 is SMNVEV (reference sequence). The CDR3 spells CASVDRPSGANVLTF. Here the CDR3 DNA reads TGTGCCAGCGTCGACAGGCCCTCTGGGGCCAACGTCCTGACTTTC.

This clonotype was found many times. V and J are TRBV10-3 and TRBJ1-1; 7 bases fit TRBD1. The V gene end was trimmed by 9 bases and the J gene end by 1 base; junction bases not matched to a gene: 5. The CDR3 is 13 residues long. Germline V gene sequence: CDR1 ENHRY, CDR2 SYGVKD. The chain's CDR3 is CAIARQGNTEAFF. The DNA for the CDR3 is TGTGCCATAGCAAGACAGGGGAACACTGAAGCTTTCTTT.

This clonotype was seen repeatedly, ten times or more. The chain links TRBV29-1 to TRBJ1-3, with D tentatively TRBD1 (5 bases). The CDR3 runs 14 residues. V gave up 4 bases and J gave up 2 bases, with 12 bases separating them. Per the germline V gene, CDR1 is SQVTM and CDR2 is ANQGSEA. CDR3 in amino acids: CSVGGVGAGNTIYF. DNA of the CDR3: TGCAGCGTTGGGGGCGTAGGGGCTGGAAACACCATATATTTT.

This clonotype was seen at least ten times. The chain combines TRBV10-2 with TRBJ2-7; tentatively, D is TRBD2 (6 bases). Per the germline V gene, CDR1 is WSHSY and CDR2 is SAAADI. The CDR3 length is 15 residues. With 3 bases removed from V and 5 bases from J, the gap between germline ends came to 17 bases. The CDR3 loop reads CASSESFGRSDEQYF. As DNA, the CDR3 is TGCGCCAGCAGTGAAAGTTTTGGGAGGTCCGACGAGCAGTACTTC.

This clonotype was found many times. The chain combines TRBV29-1 with TRBJ2-5; D is unclear. Trimming took 8 bases from V and 4 from J, leaving 14 bases between them. This CDR3 has 12 amino acids. Germline CDR1 and CDR2: SQVTM and ANQGSEA. The CDR3 is CSPETLGETQYF. The CDR3 coding sequence is TGCAGCCCAGAGACCCTCGGAGAGACCCAGTACTTC.

This clonotype has a count of ten or more. The rearrangement uses TRBV21-1 and TRBJ2-6. TRBV21-1 is a pseudogene segment. The CDR3 contains 19 residues. DNA of the CDR3: TGTGCCAGCAGCAACGTTCGCGGCGCCCCCGACTCTGGGGCCAACGTCCTGATTTTC. Its protein is CASSNVRGAPDSGANVLIF.

This clonotype was detected many times. This chain joins TRBV7-9 and TRBJ1-2; D call uncertain. This CDR3 contains 13 residues. Trimming removed 5 bases at V and 9 bases at J, with 16 bases between. Per the germline V gene, CDR1 is SEHNR and CDR2 is FQNEAQ (reference sequence). The DNA of the CDR3 is TGTGCCAGCAGCGACGACTTCGTCGGAAGCTACACCTTC. This translates into CASSDDFVGSYTF.